The sample holds many counts of the clone carrying this T cell receptor beta chain. Its cognate antigen is unknown. Template material for amplifying TCR beta CDR3 regions consisted of RNA transcripts. During a first-round RT-PCR of the TCR CDR3, the HTBI primer set was used. Using its own MiXCR run on the multiplex PCR reads, TCRdb lists one record per CDR3 protein. Seen here are about 200,000 distinct CDR3 sequences, roughly a sixth observed once, and the top ten hold more than 50%. This entry is derived from a study of T cells in Graves' hyperthyroidism and ophthalmopathy. Germline V gene lookup returns CDR1 MNHNS and CDR2 SASEGT. The CDR3 totals 15 residues. Trimming stripped 0 bases from V and 8 bases from J, with 16 bases between. Notes on the study in general: A 13 V-J signature model discriminated ophthalmopathy versus stable hyperthyroidism. Median prediction lead before ophthalmopathy onset was 5 to 7 months with the model.

Based on clinical symptoms, serum thyroxine and TRAb, thyroid ultrasound and orbital computed tomography, diagnoses were reached. Sequencing was done on a sample of blood. The chain has TRBV6-1 and TRBJ1-2; D unclear. The sequence derives from a woman aged 50 to 65 with Graves' hyperthyroidism. CDR3 nucleotide sequence: TGTGCCAGCAGTGAAGCGCTAAAGGGTTGGCACGGCTACACCTTC. Protein product: CASSEALKGWHGYTF.